A selection of T cell receptor beta chains follows, all from one sample in a study of blood T cells in healthy people across ages. Using its own MiXCR run on the 5' RACE reads, TCRdb lists one record per CDR3 protein. The sample lists about a million distinct CDR3 sequences; more than 30% were seen once. Sequenced material: blood. These receptors all come from a man between 18 and 29 years old in good health. The CDR3 runs from the conserved cysteine through the conserved F or W. Fields, in order: J gene, clone size, CDR3 length, V gene, D gene, CDR3 protein, CDR3 DNA. The D gene is left open where the match is weak. Clone size is given for some rows only: seen once, a few or many times, or a class if the clone is expanded.

>TRBJ2-3|many|14|TRBV4-3|-
CASSQLAGGDTQYF
TGCGCCAGCAGCCAACTCGCGGGTGGGGATACGCAGTATTTT
>TRBJ2-3|-|14|TRBV29-1|-
CSVRAASSTDTQYF
TGCAGCGTTCGTGCGGCTTCTAGCACAGATACGCAGTATTTT
>TRBJ1-2|-|17|TRBV12-3/TRBV12-4|-
CASRPDSYRPEGYGYTF
TGTGCCAGCAGACCCGATTCCTACCGACCCGAGGGCTATGGCTACACCTTC
>TRBJ2-1|few|15|TRBV20-1|TRBD2
CSARVPTSGYNEQFF
TGCAGTGCTAGAGTCCCGACTAGCGGGTACAATGAGCAGTTCTTC
>TRBJ2-7|few|15|TRBV20-1|-
CSATRPQGDNYEQYF
TGCAGTGCTACCCGCCCACAGGGCGATAACTACGAGCAGTACTTC
>TRBJ2-1|once|15|TRBV9|-
CASNVSGTIYNEQFF
TGTGCCAGCAACGTCTCCGGGACCATATACAATGAGCAGTTCTTC
>TRBJ1-2|-|13|TRBV2|-
CASNQISYRGYTF
TGTGCCAGCAACCAGATCAGCTACCGGGGCTACACCTTC
>TRBJ2-1|few|17|TRBV7-2|TRBD2
CASSLSRPGGLYNEQFF
TGTGCCAGCAGCTTATCCCGACCGGGGGGGCTATACAATGAGCAGTTCTTC
>TRBJ2-7|-|17|TRBV12-3/TRBV12-4|TRBD1
CASSSGTGDPSYNEQYF
TGTGCCAGCAGTTCTGGGACAGGAGACCCCTCCTACAATGAGCAGTACTTC
>TRBJ1-2|few|14|TRBV20-1|-
CSARDSTEIGGYTF
TGCAGTGCTAGAGATTCGACCGAGATCGGGGGCTACACCTTC
>TRBJ1-5|few|15|TRBV20-1|-
CSATKLRGVNQPQHF
TGCAGTGCGACAAAGTTGAGAGGGGTCAATCAGCCCCAGCATTTT
>TRBJ1-4|-|15|TRBV5-1|-
CASSPGTPRGEKLFF
TGCGCCAGCAGCCCAGGGACCCCGAGAGGTGAAAAACTGTTTTTT
>TRBJ2-7|-|16|TRBV5-1|TRBD2
CTSSLAASGLTYEQYF
TGCACCAGCAGCTTGGCCGCTAGCGGTCTTACCTACGAGCAGTACTTC
>TRBJ1-1|-|12|TRBV20-1|-
CSARRPPTEAFF
TGCAGTGCTAGAAGGCCGCCGACTGAAGCTTTCTTT
>TRBJ2-3|-|14|TRBV25-1|-
CASSEYGTTDTQYF
TGTGCCAGCAGTGAATATGGCACCACAGATACGCAGTATTTT